This record looks at one T cell receptor (beta chain) sequence and its context. Its antigen remains unknown. This sample was taken from a study of lymphopenia after photon versus proton radiotherapy. Overall study results and limits: Under photons, naive T cells and diversity fell while effector/memory populations rose. Better survival with proton therapy was suggested as possible, not demonstrated. Larger post-nadir TCR diversity loss correlated inversely with survival in deceased patients. Post-nadir diversity loss with photons came from oligoclonal expansion, particularly CD8+ Temra cells.

Germline values: CDR1 GTSNPN, CDR2 SVGIG (reference sequence). J lost 5 bases, V lost 2 bases, and 7 bases had no gene match. The CDR3 runs 15 residues. The assay was immunoSEQ multiplex PCR, and TCRdb's table has in-frame clones only and misses some. The sample records approximately 160,000 clones, roughly nine tenths being singletons. The material sequenced was peripheral blood, taken from a patient treated with photon-based radiotherapy. The chain couples TRBV30 to TRBJ1-3; TRBD1 agrees at 9 bases. The clonotype was recovered from a man aged 45-65 years with gastric cancer. The CDR3 DNA sequence: TGTGCCTGGAGTTATTCGGACAGGGGAAGAAACACCATATATTTT. Translation gives CAWSYSDRGRNTIYF.